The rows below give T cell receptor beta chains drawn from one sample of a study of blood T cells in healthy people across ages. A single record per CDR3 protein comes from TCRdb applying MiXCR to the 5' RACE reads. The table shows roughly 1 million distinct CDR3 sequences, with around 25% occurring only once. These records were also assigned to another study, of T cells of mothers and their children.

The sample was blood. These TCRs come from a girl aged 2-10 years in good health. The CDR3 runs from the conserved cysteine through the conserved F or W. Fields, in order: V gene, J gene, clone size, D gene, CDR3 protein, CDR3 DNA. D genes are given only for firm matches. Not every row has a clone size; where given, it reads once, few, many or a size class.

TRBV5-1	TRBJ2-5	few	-	CASSLVFTGGGYDQETQYF	TGCGCCAGCAGCTTGGTTTTCACGGGAGGGGGCTACGACCAAGAGACCCAGTACTTC
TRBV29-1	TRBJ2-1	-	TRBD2	CSVERRLATNEQFF	TGCAGCGTTGAGCGTCGACTAGCTACGAATGAGCAGTTCTTC
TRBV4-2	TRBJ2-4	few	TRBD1	CASSPLTGNQNIQYF	TGTGCCAGCAGCCCCTTGACAGGGAACCAAAACATTCAGTACTTC
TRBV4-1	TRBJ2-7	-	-	CASSQPTARNHYEQYF	TGCGCCAGCAGCCAACCGACGGCCCGGAACCACTACGAGCAGTACTTC
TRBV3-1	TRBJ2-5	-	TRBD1	CATGQGPQETQYF	TGTGCCACGGGACAGGGGCCTCAAGAGACCCAGTACTTC
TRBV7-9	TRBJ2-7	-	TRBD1	CASSPEQGVISYEQYF	TGTGCCAGCAGCCCCGAACAGGGGGTGATCTCCTACGAGCAGTACTTC
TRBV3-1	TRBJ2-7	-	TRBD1	CASSQSGTGQYEQYF	TGTGCCAGCAGCCAGTCCGGGACAGGGCAGTACGAGCAGTACTTC
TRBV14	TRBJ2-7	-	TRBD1	CASSRRLGQGAYEQYF	TGTGCCAGCAGCCGACGGCTGGGACAGGGGGCTTACGAGCAGTACTTC
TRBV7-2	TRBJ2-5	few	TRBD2	CASSSQTSGQRGTQYF	TGTGCCAGCAGCTCACAAACTAGCGGTCAACGAGGGACCCAGTACTTC
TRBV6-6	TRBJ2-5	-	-	CASRVDSTQEAQYF	TGTGCCAGCAGGGTAGACAGCACCCAAGAGGCCCAGTACTTC
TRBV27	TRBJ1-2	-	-	CASSFGTQNYGYTF	TGTGCCAGCAGTTTTGGGACACAAAACTATGGCTACACCTTC
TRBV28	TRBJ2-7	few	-	CASSTSAPYEQYF	TGTGCCAGCAGTACTTCAGCCCCCTACGAGCAGTACTTC
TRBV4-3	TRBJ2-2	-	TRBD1	CASSQWADRGTGELFF	TGCGCCAGCAGCCAGTGGGCGGACAGGGGGACCGGGGAGCTGTTTTTT
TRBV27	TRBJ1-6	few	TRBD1	CASSLARTGYQDSPLHF	TGTGCCAGCAGTTTAGCCCGGACAGGGTATCAAGATTCACCCCTCCACTTT
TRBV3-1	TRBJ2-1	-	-	CASSQDFLGLDNEQFF	TGTGCCAGCAGCCAAGACTTCCTGGGTTTGGACAATGAGCAGTTCTTC
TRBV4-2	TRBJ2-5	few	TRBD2	CASSQVGRGVETQYF	TGTGCCAGCAGCCAAGTCGGACGGGGGGTAGAGACCCAGTACTTC
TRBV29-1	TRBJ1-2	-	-	CSVWTSNADGYAF	TGCAGCGTTTGGACCTCCAACGCGGATGGCTACGCCTTC
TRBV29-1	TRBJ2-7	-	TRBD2	CSVQISGTIEQYF	TGCAGCGTTCAGATTAGCGGGACGATCGAGCAGTACTTC
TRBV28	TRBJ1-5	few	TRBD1	CASSPSLGQAVPQPQHF	TGTGCCAGCAGTCCTTCTTTAGGACAGGCCGTTCCTCAGCCCCAGCATTTT
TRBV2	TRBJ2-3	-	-	CASSWDRLRTDTQYF	TGTGCCAGCAGTTGGGACCGCCTCCGCACAGATACGCAGTATTTT
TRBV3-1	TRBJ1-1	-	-	CASSMRETEAFF	TGTGCCAGCAGCATGCGGGAGACTGAAGCTTTCTTT
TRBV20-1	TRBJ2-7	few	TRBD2	CSARGSPIAGAAYEQYF	TGCAGTGCTAGAGGGTCCCCGATAGCGGGAGCGGCCTACGAGCAGTACTTC
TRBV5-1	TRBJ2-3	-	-	CASTRGGQGEDTQYF	TGCGCCTCCACGAGAGGGGGTCAGGGTGAAGATACGCAGTATTTT